The source of this T cell receptor (beta chain) is a study of cytomegalovirus exposure and HLA in healthy donors. Points from the study as a whole: Later on, a genetic analysis was performed. It linked a missense variant in DCLRE1C with V- and J-gene trimming of TCR beta. Later work associated more than 15,000 TCR beta sequences with HLA alleles at 0.05 false discovery rate.

The PCR ran on 60 Vbeta and 13 Jbeta primers. TCRdb's copy holds only in-frame clones and misses some; the assay was immunoSEQ multiplex PCR. The sample has over 95,000 clones; about four fifths are singletons. Points on this clone: Its antigen remains unknown.

The V gene's germline CDR1 is SGHTA and CDR2 FQGNSA. This CDR3 spans 13 amino acids. Trimming took 5 bases from V and 4 from J, leaving 12 bases between them. The sequencing input was PBMCs. This clonotype originated in a woman aged 18-29 years in good health and CMV-seronegative. The rearrangement joins TRBV7-2 to TRBJ2-7, with D perhaps TRBD2 (6 bases). The CDR3 loop reads CASSEGLLYEQYF. The CDR3 nucleotides read TGTGCCAGCAGCGAGGGACTTTTATACGAGCAGTACTTC. Full variable domain (missing parts from reference TRBV7-2 and TRBJ2-7): GAGVSQSPSNKVTEKGKDVELRCDPISGHTALYWYRQSLGQGLEFLIYFQGNSAPDKSGLPSDRFSAERTGGSVSTLTIQRTQQEDSAVYLCASSEGLLYEQYFGPGTRLTVT.